The clone carrying this T cell receptor beta chain was observed a handful of times. Its antigen is unidentified. The sample is drawn from a study of beta chain features in type 1 diabetes. Overall study: There was similarity between patients and healthy donors in age, gender and cell yields.

Findings of the study overall: All four CD4+ subsets from Type 1 diabetes patients carried moderately but significantly shorter TCRB CDR3s.

Sequencing targeted expressed TCRB transcripts, as all isolated RNA had been reverse transcribed. The protocol was immunoSEQ multiplex PCR, while the TCRdb copy is restricted to in-frame clones and leaves out a portion. The sample consists of 250,000 to 350,000 clones, about 13% of them appearing once. The CDR3 consists of 16 residues. In germline, CDR1 is SGHAT, CDR2 FQNNGV. With V trimmed by 5 bases and J by 4 bases, 7 bases remained unmatched. The chain recombines TRBV11-2 with TRBJ2-1, with 11 bases lining up with TRBD2. The TCR was taken from a man aged 30 to 45 with type 1 diabetes. Specimen: naive CD4+ T cells from blood. CDR3 loop: CASSQLAGDWYNEQFF. The CDR3 DNA is TGTGCCAGCAGCCAACTAGCGGGAGATTGGTACAATGAGCAGTTCTTC.